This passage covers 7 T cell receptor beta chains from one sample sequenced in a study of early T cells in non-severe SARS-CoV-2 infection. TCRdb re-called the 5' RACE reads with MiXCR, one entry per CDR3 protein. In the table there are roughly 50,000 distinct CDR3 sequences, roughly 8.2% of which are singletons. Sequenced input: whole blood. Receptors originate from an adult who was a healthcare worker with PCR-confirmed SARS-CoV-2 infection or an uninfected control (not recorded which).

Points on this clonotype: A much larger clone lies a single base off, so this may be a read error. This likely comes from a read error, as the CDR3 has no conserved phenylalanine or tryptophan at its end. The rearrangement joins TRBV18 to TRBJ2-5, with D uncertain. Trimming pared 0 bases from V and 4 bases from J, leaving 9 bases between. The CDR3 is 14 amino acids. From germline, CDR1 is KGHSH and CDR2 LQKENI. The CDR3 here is CASSPPQNPETQYS. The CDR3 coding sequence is TGTGCCAGCTCACCACCTCAAAATCCAGAGACCCAGTACTCC.

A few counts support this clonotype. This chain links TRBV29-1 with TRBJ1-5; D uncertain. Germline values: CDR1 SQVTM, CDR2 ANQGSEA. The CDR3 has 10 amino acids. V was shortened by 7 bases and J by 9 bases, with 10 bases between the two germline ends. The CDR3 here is CSGEGLPQHF. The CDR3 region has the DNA TGCAGCGGCGAGGGATTGCCCCAGCATTTT. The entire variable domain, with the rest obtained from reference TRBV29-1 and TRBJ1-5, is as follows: SAVISQKPSRDICQRGTSLTIQCQVDSQVTMMFWYRQQPGQSLTLIATANQGSEATYESGFVIDKFPISRPNLTFSTLTVSNMSPEDSSIYLCSGEGLPQHFGDGTRLSIL.

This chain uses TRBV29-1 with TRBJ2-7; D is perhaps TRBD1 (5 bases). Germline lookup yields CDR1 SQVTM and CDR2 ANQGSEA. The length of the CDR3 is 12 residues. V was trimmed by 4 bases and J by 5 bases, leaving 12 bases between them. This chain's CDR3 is CSVVGRVHEQYF. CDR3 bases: TGCAGCGTTGTTGGCAGGGTCCACGAGCAGTACTTC.

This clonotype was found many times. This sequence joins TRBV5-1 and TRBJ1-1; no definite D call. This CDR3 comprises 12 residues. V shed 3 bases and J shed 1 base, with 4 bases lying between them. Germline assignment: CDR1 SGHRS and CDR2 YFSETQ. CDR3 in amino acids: CASSSANTEAFF. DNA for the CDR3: TGCGCCAGCAGCTCCGCGAACACTGAAGCTTTCTTT.

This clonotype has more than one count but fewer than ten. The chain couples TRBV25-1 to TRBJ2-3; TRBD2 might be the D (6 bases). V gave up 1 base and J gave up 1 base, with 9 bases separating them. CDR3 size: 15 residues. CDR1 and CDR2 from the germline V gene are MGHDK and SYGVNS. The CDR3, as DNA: TGTGCCAGCAGTGAATGGGGCGGGGGCACAGATACGCAGTATTTT. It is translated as CASSEWGGGTDTQYF.

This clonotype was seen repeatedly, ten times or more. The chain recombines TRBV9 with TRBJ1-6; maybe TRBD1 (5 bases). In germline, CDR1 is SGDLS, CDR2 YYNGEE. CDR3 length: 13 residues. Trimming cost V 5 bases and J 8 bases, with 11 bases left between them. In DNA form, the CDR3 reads TGTGCCAGCAGTTCCACAGGTGATTCACCCCTCCACTTT. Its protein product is CASSSTGDSPLHF.

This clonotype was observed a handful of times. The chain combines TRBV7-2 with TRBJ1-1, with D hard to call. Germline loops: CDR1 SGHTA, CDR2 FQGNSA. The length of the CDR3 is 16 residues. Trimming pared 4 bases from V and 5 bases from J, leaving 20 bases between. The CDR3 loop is CASSSNSLTAWTEAFF. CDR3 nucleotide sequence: TGTGCCAGCAGCTCAAACAGCTTAACGGCATGGACTGAAGCTTTCTTT.